This TCR beta chain was recorded in a study of regulatory T cells in long-lasting Graves disease. Overall study results and limits: Persistent Graves' patients showed reduced TCR diversity versus newly diagnosed patients.

This clonotype was observed at least ten times. The antigen is undetermined. Trimming took 4 bases from V and 3 from J, leaving 13 bases between them. Germline V gene data show CDR1 as MNHEY and CDR2 as SVGAGI. There are 14 residues in the CDR3. Construction of TCR beta libraries relied on iRepertoire HTBI primers and on Arm-PCR targeting CDR3 regions. One entry per CDR3 protein, called by TCRdb with MiXCR from the multiplex PCR reads. Of about 450,000 distinct CDR3 sequences in the sample, about a sixth were seen once. Time point defined: newly diagnosed GD, antithyroid drugs for less than 3 months. After RNA was extracted from PBMCs, the TCR library was made from it. These same records also appear under a second study, on T cells in Graves' hyperthyroidism and ophthalmopathy. That source adds: Most expanded thyroid clonotypes above 0.001 recurred in blood.

This clonotype originated in a woman between 25 and 40 years old with Graves disease. This chain joins TRBV6-5 and TRBJ2-7; D gene unclear. This sample comprised peripheral blood mononuclear cells (PBMCs), obtained at new diagnosis, from a patient treated with antithyroid drugs. The CDR3 is CASSLQSAVYEQYF. The CDR3 region has the DNA TGTGCCAGCAGTTTGCAGTCGGCGGTCTACGAGCAGTACTTC.